A single sample gave rise to the 15 T cell receptor beta chains below, sequenced in a study of blood T cell repertoires in COVID-19. Here immunoSEQ multiplex PCR was the method, and the copy in TCRdb shows in-frame clones only, minus some. The top ten clones hold around 2% of a sample with approximately 270,000 clones, about nine tenths of them seen once. Sequencing input: peripheral blood. Source of these receptors: a man between 45 and 60 years old with acute or convalescent COVID-19.

The rearrangement links TRBV7-8 to TRBJ2-3, with TRBD2 matching over 12 bases. CDR3 length: 16 amino acids. J gave up 6 bases and V 6 bases, and 10 bases lay outside the gene matches. The germline V gene encodes CDR1 SGHVS and CDR2 FQNEAQ. CDR3 bases: TGTGCCAGCAGTACACTAGCGGGGGGAGAGTTGGATACGCAGTATTTT. This sequence encodes CASSTLAGGELDTQYF.

This sequence joins TRBV12-5 and TRBJ2-7; D gene ambiguous. The germline gives CDR1 LGHNT, CDR2 FRNRAP. The V end was cut by 1 base, the J end by 2 bases, with 6 bases between. The CDR3 runs 13 residues. CDR3 DNA sequence: TGTGCTAGTGGTTTGGGTGTTACCTACGAGCAGTACTTC. Protein product: CASGLGVTYEQYF.

This chain joins TRBV6-1 and TRBJ2-2; the D gene is possibly TRBD1 (6 bases). The germline gives CDR1 MNHNS, CDR2 SASEGT. The CDR3 extends over 15 amino acids. V lost 2 bases and J 4 bases, leaving 11 bases between the germline ends. The DNA of the CDR3 is TGTGCCAGCAGTGAAACCAGGGGTGCCACCGGGGAGCTGTTTTTT. Encoded protein: CASSETRGATGELFF.

The chain links TRBV29-1 to TRBJ1-2; 9 nucleotides align to TRBD1. This CDR3 has 14 amino acids. Unmatched junction bases numbered 12, after V lost 7 bases and J lost 6 bases. Germline V gene data show CDR1 as SQVTM and CDR2 as ANQGSEA. The CDR3 DNA reads as TGCAGCGCTGCCCGGGACAGGGTTCTTGATGGCTACACCTTC. Translating gives CSAARDRVLDGYTF.

The J gene is TRBJ1-3, the V gene TRBV10-3; 9 bases line up with TRBD1. The CDR3 loop spans 16 amino acids. The J segment lost 2 bases and the V segment lost 0 bases, leaving 2 bases of the junction unmatched. Germline loops: CDR1 ENHRY, CDR2 SYGVKD. CDR3 bases: TGTGCCATCAGTGAGTCAGGGGACAGGGCTGGAAACACCATATATTTT. Its translation is CAISESGDRAGNTIYF.

The genes are TRBV5-5 and TRBJ2-1, with TRBD2 matching 12 bases. Germline V lookup: CDR1 SGHKS, CDR2 YYEKEE (reference sequence). J lost 3 bases, V lost 2 bases, and 0 bases had no gene match. This CDR3 has 15 amino acids. The CDR3 DNA follows: TGTGCCAGCAGCTTACTAGCGGGGGGCTACAATGAGCAGTTCTTC. This gives the protein CASSLLAGGYNEQFF.

This chain joins TRBV27 and TRBJ1-4; D remains ambiguous. Germline lookup yields CDR1 MNHEY and CDR2 SMNVEV (reference sequence). V lost 4 bases and J lost 3, with 12 bases in between. The CDR3 totals 15 residues. CDR3 amino acids: CASSSREKPNEKLFF. As DNA, the CDR3 is TGTGCCAGCAGTTCCCGGGAGAAACCTAATGAAAAACTGTTTTTT.

The chain combines TRBV10-1 with TRBJ2-7, with D tentatively TRBD1 (5 bases). CDR1 is WNHNN and CDR2 is SYGVQD in the germline V gene (reference sequence). V was pared by 2 bases and J by 2 bases, with 13 bases between. This CDR3 region has 15 residues. The CDR3 DNA follows: TGCGCCAGCAGTGAGGGGGCAGGGATTACCTACGAGCAGTACTTC. It translates to CASSEGAGITYEQYF.

V gene TRBV7-2 combines with J gene TRBJ2-2; possibly TRBD1 for D (5 bases). CDR1 SGHTA and CDR2 FQGNSA come from the germline V gene. Trimming took off 2 bases at V and 5 bases at J, with 12 bases between the two ends. The CDR3 length is 15 residues. The CDR3 loop reads CASSLSRGPTGELFF. In nucleotides, the CDR3 is TGTGCCAGCAGCTTAAGTAGGGGCCCAACCGGGGAGCTGTTTTTT.

This rearrangement joins TRBV10-1 to TRBJ2-1, with TRBD1 matching 10 bases. V was clipped by 3 bases and J by 4 bases; unmatched bases: 9. The CDR3 spans 17 residues. The V gene's germline CDR1 is WNHNN and CDR2 SYGVQD (reference sequence). DNA of the CDR3: TGCGCCAGCAGTGACAGTTTTGGGACAGGGGTTTACAATGAGCAGTTCTTC. Translation: CASSDSFGTGVYNEQFF.

The chain's CDR3 is CASSLVNSGAGETQYF. The CDR3 DNA reads as TGTGCCAGCAGCTTGGTTAATAGCGGGGCCGGGGAGACCCAGTACTTC. The genes are TRBV7-3 and TRBJ2-5, with TRBD2 matching over 8 bases. V lost 3 bases, J lost 5 bases, and 11 bases stayed unmatched. Germline CDR1 and CDR2: SGHTA and FQGTGA. This CDR3 region has 16 residues.

The J gene is TRBJ1-1, the V gene TRBV27; 11 bases match TRBD1. The V and J ends lost 6 bases and 3 bases, in that order; junction bases with no gene match: 9. The CDR3 covers 16 residues. Germline V CDR1 and CDR2: MNHEY, SMNVEV (reference sequence). The CDR3 sequence: CASSGQGARGDTEAFF. CDR3 coding DNA: TGTGCCAGCAGCGGACAGGGGGCGCGGGGAGACACTGAAGCTTTCTTT.

The chain has TRBV5-5 and TRBJ2-3, with D perhaps matching TRBD2 (5 bases). The CDR3 contains 14 residues. Per germline, CDR1 SGHKS and CDR2 YYEKEE (reference sequence). Trimming took off 4 bases at V and 6 bases at J, with 15 bases between the two ends. As DNA, the CDR3 is TGTGCCAGCAGCAACGGGATCCCTCTCGATACGCAGTATTTT. Amino acids: CASSNGIPLDTQYF. The variable domain in full, completed from reference TRBV5-5 and TRBJ2-3, reads DAGVTQSPTHLIKTRGQQVTLRCSPISGHKSVSWYQQVLGQGPQFIFQYYEKEERGRGNFPDRFSARQFPNYSSELNVNALLLGDSALYLCASSNGIPLDTQYFGPGTRLTVL.

The V and J genes are TRBV9 and TRBJ2-7; TRBD2 matches 7 bases. The CDR3 runs to 15 residues. CDR1 SGDLS and CDR2 YYNGEE come from the germline V gene. J was trimmed by 4 bases and V by 4 bases; bases with no gene match: 11. In DNA, the CDR3 is TGTGCCAGCAGCCCCGGGGGGTTGGCGGCTTACGAGCAGTACTTC. Translation gives CASSPGGLAAYEQYF. The full variable domain, its missing parts supplied by reference TRBV9 and TRBJ2-7, is DSGVTQTPKHLITATGQRVTLRCSPRSGDLSVYWYQQSLDQGLQFLIQYYNGEERAKGNILERFSAQQFPDLHSELNLSSLELGDSALYFCASSPGGLAAYEQYFGPGTRLTVT.

The chain recombines TRBV2 with TRBJ2-3; D uncertain. The V end was cut by 6 bases, the J end by 5 bases, with 9 bases between. The CDR3 has 12 residues. From germline, CDR1 is SNHLY and CDR2 FYNNEI. CDR3: CASRPGGDTQYF. The DNA for the CDR3 is TGTGCCAGCAGGCCCGGTGGAGATACGCAGTATTTT.